A selection of T cell receptor beta chains follows, all from one sample in a study of memory CD4+ T cells and cytomegalovirus serostatus. Some clones are missing from TCRdb's copy, which holds only in-frame ones; the method was immunoSEQ multiplex PCR. The data hold 45,000 to 55,000 clones, with around 78% observed a single time. The sample was memory CD4+ T cells from blood. The receptor source for this set is an adult in good health and CMV-seronegative. Each CDR3 is given with its conserved first and last residue. D genes are given only for firm matches. Size values are once, few and many counts, or a class for expanded clones, and some rows have none.

CASSMGSGPTDTQYF | TGTGCCAGTAGTATGGGTAGCGGGCCCACAGATACGCAGTATTTT | TRBD2 | TRBJ2-3 | NA | TRBV19
CSVGFETQYF | TGCAGCGTGGGTTTTGAGACCCAGTACTTC | NA | TRBJ2-5 | NA | TRBV20-1
CASSTQVPGNTIYF | TGTGCCAGCAGCACACAGGTGCCCGGAAACACCATATATTTT | NA | TRBJ1-3 | NA | TRBV9
CASTSGTTLDYGYTF | TGTGCCAGCACTTCAGGGACCACATTGGACTATGGCTACACCTTC | NA | TRBJ1-2 | NA | TRBV9
CASSQDGAGRTYEQYF | TGCGCCAGCAGCCAAGATGGAGCGGGGCGGACCTACGAGCAGTACTTC | TRBD2 | TRBJ2-7 | once | TRBV4-1
CASSENYGYTF | TGTGCCAGCAGCGAGAACTATGGCTACACCTTC | NA | TRBJ1-2 | NA | TRBV28
CASSLGLAVNTGELFF | TGTGCCAGCAGCTTAGGACTAGCGGTGAACACCGGGGAGCTGTTTTTT | TRBD2 | TRBJ2-2 | NA | TRBV11-1
CASSPSGVGGNTIYF | TGTGCCAGCAGCCCTAGTGGGGTAGGCGGAAACACCATATATTTT | NA | TRBJ1-3 | NA | TRBV7-2
CASSIAGGKWYEQYF | TGTGCCAGTAGTATAGCCGGGGGGAAGTGGTACGAGCAGTACTTC | TRBD2 | TRBJ2-7 | NA | TRBV19
CASSVGTGLSTQHF | TGTGCCAGCAGTGTCGGGACAGGGCTTTCGACCCAGCATTTT | TRBD1 | TRBJ1-5 | once | TRBV28
CASSTGTAYYGYTF | TGTGCCAGCAGTACAGGGACGGCCTACTATGGCTACACCTTC | NA | TRBJ1-2 | NA | TRBV28
CASSPDSMNTEAFF | TGTGCCAGCTCACCGGACAGTATGAACACTGAAGCTTTCTTT | NA | TRBJ1-1 | few | TRBV18
CASSFEQGTGELFF | TGCGCCAGCAGCTTTGAACAGGGGACCGGGGAGCTGTTTTTT | TRBD1 | TRBJ2-2 | NA | TRBV5-1
CASRDRSYNEQFF | TGTGCCAGTCGGGACAGGTCCTACAATGAGCAGTTCTTC | TRBD1 | TRBJ2-1 | NA | TRBV19
CAWSSGMARRTEAFF | TGTGCCTGGAGTAGCGGTATGGCTAGACGGACTGAAGCTTTCTTT | NA | TRBJ1-1 | NA | TRBV30
CASSLEGGLEAETQYF | TGTGCCAGCAGCTTAGAGGGGGGACTAGAGGCAGAGACCCAGTACTTC | TRBD2 | TRBJ2-5 | few | TRBV7-2
CASSVHTGGEAFF | TGTGCCAGCAGCGTCCACACAGGGGGAGAGGCTTTCTTT | TRBD1 | TRBJ1-1 | NA | TRBV9
CSVAGSLDQPQHF | TGCAGCGTTGCTGGCAGCTTGGATCAGCCCCAGCATTTT | NA | TRBJ1-5 | NA | TRBV29-1
CASSLEWTNEKLFF | TGCGCCAGCAGCTTGGAGTGGACTAATGAAAAACTGTTTTTT | NA | TRBJ1-4 | NA | TRBV5-1
CASSEANGASGNTIYF | TGTGCCAGCAGTGAAGCTAATGGGGCGTCTGGAAACACCATATATTTT | NA | TRBJ1-3 | once | TRBV2
CASSPPRTSGRANTGELFF | TGTGCCAGCAGCCCCCCCAGGACTAGCGGGAGGGCCAACACCGGGGAGCTGTTTTTT | TRBD2 | TRBJ2-2 | NA | TRBV13
CAISPGGGRLGSGANVLTF | TGTGCCATCAGCCCCGGAGGCGGCAGGCTGGGCTCTGGGGCCAACGTCCTGACTTTC | NA | TRBJ2-6 | NA | TRBV10-3
CASSPPGQGDMGQAKNIQYF | TGCGCCAGCAGCCCCCCGGGGCAGGGAGACATGGGGCAGGCCAAAAACATTCAGTACTTC | NA | TRBJ2-4 | NA | TRBV4-3
CASKSVNTEAFF | TGTGCCAGCAAATCGGTGAACACTGAAGCTTTCTTT | NA | TRBJ1-1 | once | TRBV28
CASSLTLGQYGYTF | TGTGCCAGTAGTCTTACCCTGGGACAGTATGGCTACACCTTC | TRBD1 | TRBJ1-2 | few | TRBV19
CAWSVKGSYGYTF | TGTGCCTGGAGTGTAAAGGGATCCTATGGCTACACCTTC | NA | TRBJ1-2 | NA | TRBV30
CAISETSGFTDTQYF | TGTGCCATCAGTGAAACTAGCGGATTCACAGATACGCAGTATTTT | TRBD2 | TRBJ2-3 | NA | TRBV10-3
CSVHLGQGLNSPLHF | TGCAGCGTTCACCTGGGCCAGGGCCTTAATTCACCCCTCCACTTT | NA | TRBJ1-6 | NA | TRBV29-1
CASSEGTGGPYGYTF | TGTGCCAGCAGTGAAGGGACAGGGGGGCCCTATGGCTACACCTTC | TRBD1 | TRBJ1-2 | NA | TRBV25-1
CASSFSGSESPEAFF | TGTGCCAGCAGTTTCTCAGGGAGCGAGAGTCCTGAAGCTTTCTTT | NA | TRBJ1-1 | NA | TRBV28
CASSLRASTDTQYF | TGCGCCAGCAGCCTGAGGGCTAGCACAGATACGCAGTATTTT | NA | TRBJ2-3 | NA | TRBV4-3
CASSFGGSYEQYF | TGTGCCAGCAGCTTTGGCGGCTCCTACGAGCAGTACTTC | NA | TRBJ2-7 | NA | TRBV7-2
CASSQGATGGNEKLFF | TGTGCCAGCAGCCAAGGGGCGACAGGGGGCAATGAAAAACTGTTTTTT | TRBD1 | TRBJ1-4 | once | TRBV14
CASTFREAGELFF | TGTGCCAGCACCTTTCGGGAGGCCGGGGAGCTGTTTTTT | TRBD2 | TRBJ2-2 | NA | TRBV2
CSVDPSSGINEQFF | TGCAGCGTTGACCCAAGTAGCGGGATCAATGAGCAGTTCTTC | TRBD2 | TRBJ2-1 | NA | TRBV29-1
CASSPTGGKETQYF | TGTGCCAGCAGCCCCACGGGGGGGAAGGAGACCCAGTACTTC | TRBD2 | TRBJ2-5 | NA | TRBV5-4
CASSLFPNPTYEQYF | TGTGCCAGCAGCTTATTCCCAAACCCAACCTACGAGCAGTACTTC | NA | TRBJ2-7 | NA | TRBV7-6
CASSPPHGKNYGYTF | TGTGCCAGCAGCCCCCCCCATGGCAAGAACTATGGCTACACCTTC | NA | TRBJ1-2 | many | TRBV11-2
CASSFSTTSTDTQYF | TGTGCCAGCAGCTTTTCGACCACTAGCACAGATACGCAGTATTTT | NA | TRBJ2-3 | NA | TRBV7-3
CAWSVDRRTDTQYF | TGTGCCTGGAGTGTAGACAGAAGGACAGATACGCAGTATTTT | NA | TRBJ2-3 | NA | TRBV30
CASSPSVAGKQFF | TGTGCCAGCAGTCCCTCCGTTGCGGGGAAGCAGTTCTTC | NA | TRBJ2-1 | NA | TRBV28
CASSLVWLDTQYF | TGTGCCAGCAGTCTGGTCTGGTTAGATACGCAGTATTTT | NA | TRBJ2-3 | NA | TRBV11-2